This T cell receptor (beta chain) came from a study of T cells in Graves' hyperthyroidism and ophthalmopathy. Study-level results: In blood, most of the thyroid clonotypes expanded above 0.001 were also present.

This clonotype showed up many times. No antigen is known for it. Amplified TCR beta CDR3 regions derived from RNA transcripts. Primed by the HTBI set, a first-round RT-PCR was run on the TCR CDR3. TCRdb passed the multiplex PCR reads through MiXCR, listing each CDR3 protein once. The sample has 530,000 or so distinct CDR3 sequences, around a quarter seen once. CDR1 is SGHTA, CDR2 FQGNSA, per germline. The CDR3 is made up of 14 amino acids. Trimming took 5 bases from V and 3 from J, leaving 10 bases between them. Sequencing input: blood. V is TRBV7-2 and J is TRBJ2-2; D is unresolved. This TCR came from a woman in her thirties with Graves' ophthalmopathy. The CDR3 bases are TGTGCCAGCAGCCGGTCCCCCGACACCGGGGAGCTGTTTTTT. This codes for CASSRSPDTGELFF.